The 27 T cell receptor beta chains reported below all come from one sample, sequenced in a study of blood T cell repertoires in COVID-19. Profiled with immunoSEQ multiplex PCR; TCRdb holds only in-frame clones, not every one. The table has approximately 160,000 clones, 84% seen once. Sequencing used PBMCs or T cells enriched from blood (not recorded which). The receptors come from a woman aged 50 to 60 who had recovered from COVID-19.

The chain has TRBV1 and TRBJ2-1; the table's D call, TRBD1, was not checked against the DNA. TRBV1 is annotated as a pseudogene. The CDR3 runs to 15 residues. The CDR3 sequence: CTSSQAQELDNEQFF. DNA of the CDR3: TGCACCAGCAGCCAAGCCCAGGAACTGGACAATGAGCAGTTCTTC.

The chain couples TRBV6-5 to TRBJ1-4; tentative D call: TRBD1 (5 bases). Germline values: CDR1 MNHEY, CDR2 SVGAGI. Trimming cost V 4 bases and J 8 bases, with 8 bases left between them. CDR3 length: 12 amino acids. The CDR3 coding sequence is TGTGCCAGCAGTTTCCAGGGAGAAAAACTGTTTTTT. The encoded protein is CASSFQGEKLFF.

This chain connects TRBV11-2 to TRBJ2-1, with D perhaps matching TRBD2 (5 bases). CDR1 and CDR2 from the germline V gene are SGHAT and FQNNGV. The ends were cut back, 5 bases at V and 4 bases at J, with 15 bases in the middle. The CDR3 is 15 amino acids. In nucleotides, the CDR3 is TGTGCCAGCAGCATCCTACCGGGAACATACAATGAGCAGTTCTTC. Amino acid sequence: CASSILPGTYNEQFF.

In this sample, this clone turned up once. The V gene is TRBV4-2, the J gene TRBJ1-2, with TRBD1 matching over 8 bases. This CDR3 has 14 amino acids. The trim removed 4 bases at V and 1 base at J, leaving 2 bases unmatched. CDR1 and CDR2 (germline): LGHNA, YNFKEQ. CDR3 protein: CASSLGTGNYGYTF. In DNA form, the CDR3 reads TGTGCCAGCAGCCTAGGGACAGGTAACTATGGCTACACCTTC.

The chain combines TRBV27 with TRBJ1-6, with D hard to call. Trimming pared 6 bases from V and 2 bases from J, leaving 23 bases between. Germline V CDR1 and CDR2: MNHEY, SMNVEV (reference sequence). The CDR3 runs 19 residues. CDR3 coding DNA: TGTGCCAGCAGACCGACTGTAAACACTCAGAGCACCTATAATTCACCCCTCCACTTT. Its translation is CASRPTVNTQSTYNSPLHF.

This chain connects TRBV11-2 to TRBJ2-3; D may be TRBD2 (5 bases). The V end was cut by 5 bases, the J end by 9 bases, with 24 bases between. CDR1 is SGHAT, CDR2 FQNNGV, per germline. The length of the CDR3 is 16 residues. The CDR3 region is CASSVNSASAPPTQYF. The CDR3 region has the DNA TGTGCCAGCAGCGTAAATAGCGCCTCCGCGCCGCCCACGCAGTATTTT.

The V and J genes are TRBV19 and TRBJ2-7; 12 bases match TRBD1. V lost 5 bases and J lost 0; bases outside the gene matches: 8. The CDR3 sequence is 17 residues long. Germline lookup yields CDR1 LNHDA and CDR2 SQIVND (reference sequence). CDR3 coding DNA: TGTGCCAGTAGTTCGCGGGACAGGGGGCCTTACTCCTACGAGCAGTACTTC. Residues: CASSSRDRGPYSYEQYF.

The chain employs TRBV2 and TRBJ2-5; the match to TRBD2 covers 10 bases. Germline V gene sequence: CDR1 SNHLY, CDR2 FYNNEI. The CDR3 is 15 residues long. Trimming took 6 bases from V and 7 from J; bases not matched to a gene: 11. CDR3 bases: TGTGCCAGCAGAGATGGTAGCGGGGGGCGGGGGACCCAGTACTTC. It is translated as CASRDGSGGRGTQYF.

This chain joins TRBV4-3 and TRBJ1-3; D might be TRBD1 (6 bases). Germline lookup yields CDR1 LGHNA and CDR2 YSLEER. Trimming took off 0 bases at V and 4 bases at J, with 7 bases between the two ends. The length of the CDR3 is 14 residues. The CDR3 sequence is CASSQEDRGNTIYF. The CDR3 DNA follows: TGCGCCAGCAGCCAAGAGGACAGAGGAAACACCATATATTTT.

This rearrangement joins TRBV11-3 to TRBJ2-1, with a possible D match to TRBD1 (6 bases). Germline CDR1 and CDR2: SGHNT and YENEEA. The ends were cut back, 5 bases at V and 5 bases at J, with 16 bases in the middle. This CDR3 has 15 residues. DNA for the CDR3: TGTGCCAGCAGCCCCAACCCGGGACAAAACAATGAGCAGTTCTTC. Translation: CASSPNPGQNNEQFF.

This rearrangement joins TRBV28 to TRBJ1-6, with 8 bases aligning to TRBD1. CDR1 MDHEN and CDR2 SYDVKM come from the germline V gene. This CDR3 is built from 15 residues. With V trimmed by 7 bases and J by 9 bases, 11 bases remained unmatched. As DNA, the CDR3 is TGTGCCAGCACTACCGGACAGGGCCCTTTTTCACCCCTCCACTTT. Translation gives CASTTGQGPFSPLHF.

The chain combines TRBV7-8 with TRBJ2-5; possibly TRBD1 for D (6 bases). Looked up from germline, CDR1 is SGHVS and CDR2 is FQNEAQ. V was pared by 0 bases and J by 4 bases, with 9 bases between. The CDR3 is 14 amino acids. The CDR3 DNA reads TGTGCCAGCAGCTTAGCGACAGGTGGAGAGACCCAGTACTTC. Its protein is CASSLATGGETQYF. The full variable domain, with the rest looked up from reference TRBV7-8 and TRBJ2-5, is GAGVSQSPRYKVAKRGQDVALRCDPISGHVSLFWYQQALGQGPEFLTYFQNEAQLDKSGLPSDRFFAERPEGSVSTLKIQRTQQEDSAVYLCASSLATGGETQYFGPGTRLLVL.

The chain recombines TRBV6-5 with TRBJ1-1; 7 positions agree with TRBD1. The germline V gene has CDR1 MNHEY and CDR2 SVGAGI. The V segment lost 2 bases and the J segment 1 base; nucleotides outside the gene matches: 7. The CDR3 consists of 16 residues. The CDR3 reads CASSYRMTGQNTEAFF. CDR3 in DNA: TGTGCCAGCAGTTACCGGATGACAGGGCAGAACACTGAAGCTTTCTTT.

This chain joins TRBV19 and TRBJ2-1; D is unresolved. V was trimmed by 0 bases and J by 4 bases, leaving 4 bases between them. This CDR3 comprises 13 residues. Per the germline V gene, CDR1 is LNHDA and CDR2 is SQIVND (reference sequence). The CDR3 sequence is CASSIDSYNEQFF. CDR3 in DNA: TGTGCCAGTAGTATAGACAGTTACAATGAGCAGTTCTTC.

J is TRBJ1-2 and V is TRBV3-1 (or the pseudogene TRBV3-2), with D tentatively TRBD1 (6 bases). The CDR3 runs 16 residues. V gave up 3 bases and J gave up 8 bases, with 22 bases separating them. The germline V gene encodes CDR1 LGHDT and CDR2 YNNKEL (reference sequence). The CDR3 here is CASSQSLGAGVSGYTF. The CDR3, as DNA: TGTGCCAGCAGCCAGAGCTTGGGGGCTGGGGTGAGCGGCTACACCTTC.

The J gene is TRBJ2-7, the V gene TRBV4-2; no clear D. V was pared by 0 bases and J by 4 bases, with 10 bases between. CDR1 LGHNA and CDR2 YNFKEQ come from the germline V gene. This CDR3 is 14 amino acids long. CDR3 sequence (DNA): TGTGCCAGCAGCCAAGATCTCGGGTTGTACGAGCAGTACTTC. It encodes CASSQDLGLYEQYF.

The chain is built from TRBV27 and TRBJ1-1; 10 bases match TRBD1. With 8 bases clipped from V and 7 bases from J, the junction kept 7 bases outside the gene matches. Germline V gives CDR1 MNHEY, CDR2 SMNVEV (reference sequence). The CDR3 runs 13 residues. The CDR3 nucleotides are TGTGCCAGCGTCCGGACAGGGGGGAGTGAAGCTTTCTTT. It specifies CASVRTGGSEAFF.

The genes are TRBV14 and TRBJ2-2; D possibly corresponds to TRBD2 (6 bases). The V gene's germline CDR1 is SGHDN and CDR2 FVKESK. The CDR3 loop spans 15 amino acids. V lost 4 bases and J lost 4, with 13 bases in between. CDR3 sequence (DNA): TGTGCCAGCAGCCTCGCGGGACTCTCCACCGGGGAGCTGTTTTTT. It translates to CASSLAGLSTGELFF.

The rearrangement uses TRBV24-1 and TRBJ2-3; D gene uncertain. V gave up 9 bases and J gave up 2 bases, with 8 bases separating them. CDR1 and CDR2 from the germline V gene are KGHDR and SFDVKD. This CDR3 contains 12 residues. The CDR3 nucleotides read TGTGCCACCTCGGTCTCCACAGATACGCAGTATTTT. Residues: CATSVSTDTQYF.

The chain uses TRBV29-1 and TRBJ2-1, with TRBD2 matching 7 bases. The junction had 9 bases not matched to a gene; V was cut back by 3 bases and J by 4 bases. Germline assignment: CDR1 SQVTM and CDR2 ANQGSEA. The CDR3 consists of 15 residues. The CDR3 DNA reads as TGCAGCGTTGACCCGGGGGGAGCGGCTTACAATGAGCAGTTCTTC. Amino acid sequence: CSVDPGGAAYNEQFF.

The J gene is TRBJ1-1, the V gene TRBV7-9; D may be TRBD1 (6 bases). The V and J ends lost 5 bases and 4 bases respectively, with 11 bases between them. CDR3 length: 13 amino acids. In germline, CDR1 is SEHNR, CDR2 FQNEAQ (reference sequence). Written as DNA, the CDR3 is TGTGCCAGCAGCGATACAGGGTTCACTGAAGCTTTCTTT. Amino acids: CASSDTGFTEAFF.

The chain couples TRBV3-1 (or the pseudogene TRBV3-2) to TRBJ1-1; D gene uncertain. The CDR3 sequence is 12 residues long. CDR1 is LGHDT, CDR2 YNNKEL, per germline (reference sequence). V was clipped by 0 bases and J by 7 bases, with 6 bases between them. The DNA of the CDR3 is TGTGCCAGCAGCCAAGATCCCAGTGAAGCTTTCTTT. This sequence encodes CASSQDPSEAFF.

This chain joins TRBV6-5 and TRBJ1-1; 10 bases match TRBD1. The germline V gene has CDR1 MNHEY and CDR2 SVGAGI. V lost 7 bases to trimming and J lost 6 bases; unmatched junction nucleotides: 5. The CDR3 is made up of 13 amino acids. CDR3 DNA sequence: TGTGCCAGCAAGGGGACAGGGGTGGCTGAAGCTTTCTTT. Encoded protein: CASKGTGVAEAFF.

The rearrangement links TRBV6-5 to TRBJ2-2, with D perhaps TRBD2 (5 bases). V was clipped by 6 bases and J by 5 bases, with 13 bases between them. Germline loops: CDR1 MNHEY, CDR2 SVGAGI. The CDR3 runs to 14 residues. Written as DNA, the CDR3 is TGTGCCAGCAGCCTTCTAGCCGCGACCGGGGAGCTGTTTTTT. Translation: CASSLLAATGELFF.

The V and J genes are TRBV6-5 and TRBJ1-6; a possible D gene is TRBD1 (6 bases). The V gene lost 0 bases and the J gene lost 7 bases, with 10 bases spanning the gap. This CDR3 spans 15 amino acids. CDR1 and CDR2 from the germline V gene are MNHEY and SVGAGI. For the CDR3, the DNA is TGTGCCAGCAGTTACTCAACGGGGGGCAATTCACCCCTCCACTTT. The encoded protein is CASSYSTGGNSPLHF.

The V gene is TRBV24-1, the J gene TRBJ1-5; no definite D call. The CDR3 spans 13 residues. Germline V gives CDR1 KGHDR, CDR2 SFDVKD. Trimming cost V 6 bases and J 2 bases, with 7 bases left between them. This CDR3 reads CATSSSGNQPQHF. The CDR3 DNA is TGTGCCACCAGTAGCTCGGGCAATCAGCCCCAGCATTTT.

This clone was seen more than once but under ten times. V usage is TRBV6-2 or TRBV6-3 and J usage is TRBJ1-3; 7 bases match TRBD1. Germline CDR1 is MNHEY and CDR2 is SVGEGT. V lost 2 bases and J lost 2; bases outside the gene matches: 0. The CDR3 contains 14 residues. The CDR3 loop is CASSYGTAGNTIYF. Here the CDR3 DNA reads TGTGCCAGCAGTTACGGGACAGCTGGAAACACCATATATTTT.